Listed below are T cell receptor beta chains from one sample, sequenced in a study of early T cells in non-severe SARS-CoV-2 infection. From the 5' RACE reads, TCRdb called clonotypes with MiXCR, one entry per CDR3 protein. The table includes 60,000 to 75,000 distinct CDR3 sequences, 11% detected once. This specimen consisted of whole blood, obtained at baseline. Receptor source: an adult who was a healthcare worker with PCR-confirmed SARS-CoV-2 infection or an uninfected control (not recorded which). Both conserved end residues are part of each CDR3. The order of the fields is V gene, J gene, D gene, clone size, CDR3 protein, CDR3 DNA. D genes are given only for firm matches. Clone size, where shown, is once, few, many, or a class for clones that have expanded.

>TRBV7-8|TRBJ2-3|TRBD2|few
CASRLAGSLSTDTQYF
TGTGCCAGCAGGCTAGCGGGGAGCCTTAGCACAGATACGCAGTATTTT
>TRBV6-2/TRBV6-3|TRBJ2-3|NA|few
CASSRPNPGLASDTQYF
TGTGCCAGCAGTCGACCAAACCCGGGACTTGCGTCGGATACGCAGTATTTT
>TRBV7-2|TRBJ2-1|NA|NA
CASSLNSMAYNEQFF
TGTGCCAGCAGCTTAAATTCAATGGCCTACAATGAGCAGTTCTTC
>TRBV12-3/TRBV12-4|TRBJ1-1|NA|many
CASSDDRPGAFF
TGTGCCAGCAGTGATGACAGGCCAGGGGCTTTCTTT
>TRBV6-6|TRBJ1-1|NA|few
CASSVSLNTEAFF
TGTGCCAGCAGCGTTAGCCTGAACACTGAAGCTTTCTTT
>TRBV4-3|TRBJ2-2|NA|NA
CASSQGQTRISYTGELFF
TGCGCCAGCAGCCAAGGGCAGACGCGAATTAGTTACACCGGGGAGCTGTTTTTT
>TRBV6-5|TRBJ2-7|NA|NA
CASSSPGREQYF
TGTGCCAGCAGTTCCCCCGGGCGGGAGCAGTACTTC
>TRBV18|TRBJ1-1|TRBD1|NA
CASSAPLTGYTEAFF
TGTGCCAGCTCAGCCCCGCTGACAGGGTACACTGAAGCTTTCTTT
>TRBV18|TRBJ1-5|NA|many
CASSPSTADQPQHF
TGTGCCAGCTCACCATCCACAGCTGATCAGCCCCAGCATTTT
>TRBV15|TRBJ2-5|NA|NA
CATSRPPETQYF
TGTGCCACCAGCAGGCCTCCTGAGACCCAGTACTTC
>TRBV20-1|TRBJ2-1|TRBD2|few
CSAYQRGGFHNEQFF
TGCAGTGCCTATCAGCGGGGGGGCTTCCACAATGAGCAGTTCTTC
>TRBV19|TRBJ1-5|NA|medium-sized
CASSMDSNQPQHF
TGTGCCAGTAGTATGGATAGCAATCAGCCCCAGCATTTT
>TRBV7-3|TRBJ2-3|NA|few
CASSPSSVGNTDTQYF
TGTGCCAGCAGCCCCTCGTCCGTGGGTAACACAGATACGCAGTATTTT
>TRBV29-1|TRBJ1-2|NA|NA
CSVLLEGYTF
TGCAGCGTTTTGCTGGAGGGCTACACCTTC
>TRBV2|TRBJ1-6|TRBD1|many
CASSAAGQGSPLHF
TGTGCCAGCAGCGCAGCGGGACAGGGGTCACCCCTCCACTTT
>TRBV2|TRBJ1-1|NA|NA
CASIKFGNTEAFF
TGTGCCAGCATCAAGTTCGGAAACACTGAAGCTTTCTTT
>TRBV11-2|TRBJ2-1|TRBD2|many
CASSLMTSGPYNEQFF
TGTGCCAGCAGCCTGATGACTAGCGGACCCTACAATGAGCAGTTCTTC
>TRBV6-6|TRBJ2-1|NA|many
CASSYSRVYNEQFF
TGTGCCAGCAGTTACTCCAGGGTTTACAATGAGCAGTTCTTC